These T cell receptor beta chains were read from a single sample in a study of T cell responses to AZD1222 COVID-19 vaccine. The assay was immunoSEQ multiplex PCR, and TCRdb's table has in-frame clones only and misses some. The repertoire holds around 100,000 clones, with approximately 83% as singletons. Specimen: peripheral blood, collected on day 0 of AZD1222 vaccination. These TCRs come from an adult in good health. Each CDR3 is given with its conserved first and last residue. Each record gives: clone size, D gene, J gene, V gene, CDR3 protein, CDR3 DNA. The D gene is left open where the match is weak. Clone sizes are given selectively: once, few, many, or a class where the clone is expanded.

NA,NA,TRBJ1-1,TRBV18,CASSPRDNTEAFF,TGTGCCAGCTCTCCGAGGGACAATACTGAAGCTTTCTTT
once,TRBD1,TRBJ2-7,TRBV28,CASRAPGQGLGEQYF,TGTGCCAGCAGAGCTCCGGGACAGGGTCTCGGCGAGCAGTACTTC
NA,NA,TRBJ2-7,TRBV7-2,CASSLQLMYEQYF,TGTGCCAGCAGCTTACAACTGATGTACGAGCAGTACTTC
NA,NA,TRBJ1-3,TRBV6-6,CAFQRRRLGNTIYF,TGTGCCTTTCAGAGGAGGCGGCTCGGGAACACCATATATTTT
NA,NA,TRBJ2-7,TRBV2,CASSVASSYEQYF,TGTGCCAGCAGTGTGGCCAGTTCCTACGAGCAGTACTTC
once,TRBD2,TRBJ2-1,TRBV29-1,CSVKRGDNEQFF,TGCAGCGTAAAGCGGGGGGACAATGAGCAGTTCTTC
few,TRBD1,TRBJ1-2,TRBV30,CAWTTGGTNYGYTF,TGTGCCTGGACCACAGGGGGTACTAACTATGGCTACACCTTC
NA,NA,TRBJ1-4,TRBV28,CASSRQEDEKLFF,TGTGCCAGCAGTCGACAAGAGGATGAGAAACTGTTTTTT
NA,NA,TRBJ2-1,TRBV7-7,CAGPQPTGSYNEQFF,TGTGCTGGACCCCAACCAACGGGCTCCTACAATGAGCAGTTCTTC
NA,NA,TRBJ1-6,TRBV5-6,CASSPTGTIDNSPLHF,TGTGCCAGCAGCCCTACCGGGACAATCGATAATTCACCCCTCCACTTT
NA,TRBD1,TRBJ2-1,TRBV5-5,CASSVPGQGYNEQFF,TGTGCCAGCTCCGTACCGGGACAGGGCTACAATGAGCAGTTCTTC
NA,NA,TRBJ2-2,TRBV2,CASSWTNTGELFF,TGTGCCAGCAGTTGGACGAACACCGGGGAGCTGTTTTTT
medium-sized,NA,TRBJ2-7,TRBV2,CASSDVSLVEQYF,TGTGCCAGCAGTGACGTCAGTCTAGTCGAGCAGTACTTC
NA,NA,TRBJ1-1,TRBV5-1,CASSFVTAGGEAFF,TGCGCCAGCAGCTTTGTAACAGCGGGGGGTGAAGCTTTCTTT
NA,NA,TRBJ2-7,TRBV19,CASSPRALDEQYF,TGTGCCAGTAGTCCTCGGGCACTGGACGAGCAGTACTTC
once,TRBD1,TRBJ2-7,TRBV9,CASSVEGARYNEQYF,TGTGCCAGCAGCGTAGAGGGGGCGCGGTATAACGAGCAGTACTTC
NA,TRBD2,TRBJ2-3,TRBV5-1,CASSLALAGSTDTQYF,TGCGCCAGCAGCTTGGCCCTAGCGGGCAGCACAGATACGCAGTATTTT
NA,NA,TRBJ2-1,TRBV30,CAWSPRGFGEQFF,TGTGCCTGGAGTCCTAGGGGATTTGGTGAGCAGTTCTTC
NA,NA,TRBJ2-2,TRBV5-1,CASSYGGNFRFDTGELFF,TGCGCCAGCAGTTATGGGGGGAATTTCAGGTTCGACACCGGGGAGCTGTTTTTT